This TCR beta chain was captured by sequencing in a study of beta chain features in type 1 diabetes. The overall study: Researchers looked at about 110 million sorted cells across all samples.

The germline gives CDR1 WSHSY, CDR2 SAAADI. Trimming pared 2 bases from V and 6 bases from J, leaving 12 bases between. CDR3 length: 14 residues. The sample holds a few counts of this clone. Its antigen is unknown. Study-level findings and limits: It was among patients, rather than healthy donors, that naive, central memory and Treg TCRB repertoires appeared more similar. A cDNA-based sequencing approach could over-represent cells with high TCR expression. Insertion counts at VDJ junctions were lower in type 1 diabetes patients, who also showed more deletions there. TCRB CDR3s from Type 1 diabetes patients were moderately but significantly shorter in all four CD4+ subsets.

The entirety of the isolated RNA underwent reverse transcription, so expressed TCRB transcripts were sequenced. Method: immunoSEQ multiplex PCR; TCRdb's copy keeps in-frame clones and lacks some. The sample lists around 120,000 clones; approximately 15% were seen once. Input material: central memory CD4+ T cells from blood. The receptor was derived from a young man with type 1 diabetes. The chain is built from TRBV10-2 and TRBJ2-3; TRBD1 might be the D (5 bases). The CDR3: CASSERQGADTQYF. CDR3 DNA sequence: TGCGCCAGCAGTGAGAGGCAGGGCGCGGATACGCAGTATTTT.